One and the same sample provided the 28 T cell receptor beta chains below, sequenced in a study of prognosis after radiotherapy for stage I lung cancer. Two-round multiplex PCR amplified TCR beta CDR3 from genomic DNA. For every TRBV and TRBJ gene, a specific primer was used in first-round PCR. From the multiplex PCR reads, TCRdb called clonotypes with MiXCR, one entry per CDR3 protein. The top ten hold roughly two fifths of the sample, which has around 19,000 distinct CDR3 sequences, 44% seen once. The sample in question was PBMCs, obtained before or after stereotactic body radiation therapy (not recorded which). The source is a donor aged 50 or older with non-small cell lung cancer.

Ten or more counts support this clonotype. The rearrangement links TRBV24-1 to TRBJ2-5; TRBD2 matches 8 bases. This CDR3 region has 15 residues. V dropped 1 base and J dropped 5; count of bases not matched to a gene: 5. The V gene's germline CDR1 is KGHDR and CDR2 SFDVKD. This CDR3 reads CATSDFIRGGETQYF. As DNA, the CDR3 is TGTGCCACCAGTGATTTCATCCGGGGGGGGGAGACCCAGTACTTC.

This clonotype occurred many times. The rearrangement links TRBV5-5 to TRBJ2-1; TRBD2 might be the D (6 bases). Trimming stripped 0 bases from V and 0 bases from J, with 10 bases between. CDR3 length: 16 residues. Per germline, CDR1 SGHKS and CDR2 YYEKEE (reference sequence). This CDR3 reads CASSLVPGASYNEQFF. The CDR3 nucleotides read TGTGCCAGCAGCTTGGTGCCGGGAGCCTCCTACAATGAGCAGTTCTTC.

This clonotype was counted many times. This chain uses TRBV7-9 with TRBJ2-1; D is ambiguous. V was cut by 5 bases and J by 10 bases, with 15 bases left in between. This CDR3 is 13 amino acids long. Germline CDR1 is SEHNR and CDR2 is FQNEAQ (reference sequence). The DNA of the CDR3 is TGTGCCAGCAGCCGCTCTAGTACGGAGGAGCAGTTCTTC. The encoded protein is CASSRSSTEEQFF. Filled out from reference TRBV7-9 and TRBJ2-1, the complete variable domain reads DTGVSQNPRHKITKRGQNVTFRCDPISEHNRLYWYRQTLGQGPEFLTYFQNEAQLEKSRLLSDRFSAERPKGSFSTLEIQRTEQGDSAMYLCASSRSSTEEQFFGPGTRLTVL.

CDR3 amino acids: CASTAGGPDTGELFF. DNA for the CDR3: TGCGCCAGCACAGCGGGAGGTCCGGACACCGGGGAGCTGTTTTTT. The chain couples TRBV5-1 to TRBJ2-2, with 9 bases fitting TRBD2. The V and J ends lost 6 bases and 3 bases, in that order; junction bases with no gene match: 6. Germline CDR1 SGHRS, CDR2 YFSETQ. The CDR3 contains 15 residues.

This clonotype was seen many times. The V gene is TRBV5-4, the J gene TRBJ1-2, with 9 bases that match TRBD1. V shed 0 bases and J 8 bases; nucleotides not matched to a gene: 2. The CDR3 length is 13 residues. The germline V gene encodes CDR1 SGHNT and CDR2 YYREEE (reference sequence). The DNA of the CDR3 is TGTGCCAGCAGCTTGGAGACAGGGGGGGGCTACACCTTC. It is translated as CASSLETGGGYTF.

At least ten counts were recorded for this clonotype. This chain connects TRBV6-1 to TRBJ2-5; TRBD2 aligns across 11 bases. The trim removed 5 bases at V and 7 bases at J, leaving 6 bases unmatched. This CDR3 spans 14 amino acids. Looked up from germline, CDR1 is MNHNS and CDR2 is SASEGT. CDR3 amino acids: CASSKTSGSVTQYF. The DNA for the CDR3 is TGTGCCAGCAGTAAAACTAGCGGGAGTGTGACCCAGTACTTC.

The gene calls are TRBV6-1 and TRBJ2-7, with D possibly TRBD1 on 5 matching bases. Germline V lookup: CDR1 MNHNS, CDR2 SASEGT. Trimming removed 2 bases at V and 2 bases at J, with 16 bases between. The CDR3 is 16 amino acids. The CDR3 coding sequence is TGTGCCAGCAGTGAATTCGACAGCGTGTTTCCCTACGAGCAGTACTTC. Translation: CASSEFDSVFPYEQYF.

This clonotype was observed many times. The chain uses TRBV3-1 and TRBJ1-2; 9 positions agree with TRBD1. The CDR3 is 13 residues long. The germline V gene encodes CDR1 LGHDT and CDR2 YNNKEL (reference sequence). J lost 7 bases, V lost 1 base, and 1 base had no gene match. The CDR3 loop is CASSQGTGVGYTF. CDR3 DNA: TGTGCCAGCAGCCAAGGGACAGGGGTTGGCTACACCTTC.

This clonotype appeared many times. J is TRBJ1-2 and V is TRBV10-3, with 9 positions matching TRBD1. V shed 6 bases and J 6 bases; nucleotides not matched to a gene: 8. The CDR3 is made up of 14 amino acids. Per the germline V gene, CDR1 is ENHRY and CDR2 is SYGVKD. DNA of the CDR3: TGTGCCATCAGGTCGGGACAGGGTTCCGATGGCTACACCTTC. Protein product: CAIRSGQGSDGYTF.

This clonotype was seen at least ten times. This rearrangement joins TRBV20-1 to TRBJ2-1; D not certain. The CDR3 loop spans 14 amino acids. V shed 2 bases and J shed 5 bases, with 13 bases lying between them. Per the germline V gene, CDR1 is DFQATT and CDR2 is SNEGSKA (reference sequence). This CDR3 reads CSARRMFAHNEQFF. CDR3 DNA sequence: TGCAGTGCTAGAAGGATGTTCGCTCACAATGAGCAGTTCTTC.

The sample holds many counts of this clonotype. This chain links TRBV5-1 with TRBJ1-4; no firm D call. CDR1 and CDR2 (germline): SGHRS, YFSETQ. V lost 1 base and J lost 4, with 11 bases in between. The CDR3 has 15 residues. CDR3: CASSLSYTYNEKLFF. CDR3 in DNA: TGCGCCAGCAGCTTGTCATACACCTATAATGAAAAACTGTTTTTT.

For this clonotype: A junction boundary mismatches the germline segment, possibly from a read error. CDR3 protein: CASSLAWQDGELFF. CDR3 DNA sequence: TGTGCCAGCTCCCTAGCGTGGCAGGACGGGGAGCTATTTTTT. V usage is TRBV28 and J usage is TRBJ2-2, with D perhaps TRBD2 (6 bases). The CDR3 sequence is 14 residues long. CDR1 MDHEN and CDR2 SYDVKM come from the germline V gene.

This clonotype was counted at least ten times. V is TRBV30 and J is TRBJ1-1; D is unresolved. The CDR3 sequence is 12 residues long. The germline CDR1 and CDR2 sequences are GTSNPN and SVGIG (reference sequence). Trimming shortened V by 6 bases and J by 3 bases, and 11 bases separated the two germline ends. CDR3 in amino acids: CACGKEDTEAFF. CDR3 DNA sequence: TGTGCCTGTGGGAAGGAGGACACTGAAGCTTTCTTT.

V usage is TRBV27 and J usage is TRBJ2-1, with 13 bases aligning to TRBD2. V lost 5 bases and J lost 0; bases outside the gene matches: 13. CDR1 MNHEY and CDR2 SMNVEV come from the germline V gene (reference sequence). This CDR3 has 20 amino acids. CDR3 sequence: CASSLIGLAGDPFSYNEQFF. For the CDR3, the DNA is TGTGCCAGCAGTCTCATAGGACTAGCGGGGGACCCTTTCTCCTACAATGAGCAGTTCTTC.

The table lists this clonotype with many counts. The rearrangement joins TRBV28 to TRBJ1-2; TRBD1 aligns across 9 bases. Germline V CDR1 and CDR2: MDHEN, SYDVKM. The junction had 6 bases not matched to a gene; V was cut back by 6 bases and J by 4 bases. The length of the CDR3 is 14 residues. The CDR3 loop reads CASSPGQGFYGYTF. The DNA of the CDR3 is TGTGCCAGCAGCCCGGGACAGGGATTCTATGGCTACACCTTC.

The chain links TRBV11-2 to TRBJ1-2; D uncertain. Trimming stripped 0 bases from V and 5 bases from J, with 7 bases between. This CDR3 is 13 amino acids long. Germline V gives CDR1 SGHAT, CDR2 FQNNGV. This chain's CDR3 is CASSLDVSYGYTF. The CDR3, as DNA: TGTGCCAGCAGCTTAGATGTTTCGTATGGCTACACCTTC.

This clonotype has a count of ten or more. The chain has TRBV20-1 and TRBJ2-7; 7 nucleotides agree with TRBD1. CDR1 and CDR2 from the germline V gene are DFQATT and SNEGSKA (reference sequence). The CDR3 consists of 14 residues. With 6 bases clipped from V and 7 bases from J, the junction kept 15 bases outside the gene matches. In DNA form, the CDR3 reads TGCAGTGCGGACCGCGGACAGGAGCCCTGGGAGCAGTACTTC. It is translated as CSADRGQEPWEQYF.

This clonotype occurred once. Since a far larger clone is one base different, this is likely a read error. The chain carries TRBV6-2 or TRBV6-3 and TRBJ1-1; 9 bases are shared with TRBD1. CDR3 size: 15 residues. Germline trimming cut 5 bases from V and 4 bases from J; bases unmatched to any gene: 8. Germline V gives CDR1 MNHEY, CDR2 SVGEGT. The CDR3 here is CASSRPRQGGTEAFF. DNA for the CDR3: TGTGCCAGCAGTCGGCCGCGACAGGGGGGCACTGAAGCTTTCTTT.

This clonotype was observed at least ten times. The V and J genes are TRBV6-2 or TRBV6-3 and TRBJ1-1; 7 bases align to TRBD1. Germline lookup yields CDR1 MNHEY and CDR2 SVGEGT. This CDR3 spans 14 amino acids. With V trimmed by 6 bases and J by 0 bases, 4 bases remained unmatched. The CDR3 here is CASRAGTVNTEAFF. CDR3 sequence (DNA): TGTGCCAGCAGGGCGGGGACAGTGAACACTGAAGCTTTCTTT.

This clonotype was counted only a few times. A far larger clone is a single base away, which makes a read error likely. The V gene is TRBV6-2 or TRBV6-3, the J gene TRBJ2-1; 9 bases align to TRBD2. This CDR3 spans 14 amino acids. The V gene's germline CDR1 is MNHEY and CDR2 SVGEGT. Trimming took 8 bases from V and 10 from J; bases not matched to a gene: 12. The CDR3 sequence: CASSVLAGVHEQFF. CDR3 coding DNA: TGTGCCAGCTCTGTGTTAGCGGGAGTACACGAGCAGTTCTTC.

Details on this clonotype: A read error is possible here, since a much larger clone lies one base away. This rearrangement joins TRBV20-1 to TRBJ2-7; D possibly corresponds to TRBD1 (6 bases). V dropped 6 bases and J dropped 4 bases, with 22 bases sitting between them. The CDR3 extends over 15 amino acids. CDR1 DFQATT and CDR2 SNEGSKA come from the germline V gene (reference sequence). Here the CDR3 reads CSALSPGAGAYEQYF. The CDR3 DNA is TGCAGTGCCCTCAGTCCCGGGGCAGGGGCATACGAGCAGTACTTC.

This clonotype was recorded at least ten times. V usage is TRBV3-1 and J usage is TRBJ1-5; perhaps TRBD1 as D (6 bases). Per germline, CDR1 LGHDT and CDR2 YNNKEL (reference sequence). There are 14 residues in the CDR3. Trimming took 5 bases from V and 6 from J, leaving 14 bases between them. The CDR3: CASSITGSVQPQHF. DNA of the CDR3: TGTGCCAGCAGCATTACAGGGAGCGTTCAGCCCCAGCATTTT.

The gene calls are TRBV12-3 or TRBV12-4 and TRBJ2-4; 16 positions agree with TRBD2. Trimming at V came to 3 bases and at J to 9 bases, leaving 20 bases not matched to a gene. The CDR3 has 21 amino acids. CDR3 region: CASSFGTGGHPGTSGRGIQYF. The CDR3 coding sequence is TGTGCCAGCAGTTTCGGCACAGGGGGCCACCCCGGGACTAGCGGGAGGGGCATTCAGTACTTC.

The chain combines TRBV27 with TRBJ1-2; 7 bases map to TRBD1. Germline V gene lookup returns CDR1 MNHEY and CDR2 SMNVEV (reference sequence). J lost 3 bases, V lost 5 bases, and 12 bases had no gene match. The length of the CDR3 is 16 residues. The CDR3 here is CASSSIEGGQYYGYTF. CDR3 sequence (DNA): TGTGCCAGCAGTAGCATTGAAGGGGGACAGTACTATGGCTACACCTTC.

This clonotype was counted between two and nine times. A read error is possible here, since a much larger clone lies one base away. The rearrangement joins TRBV28 to TRBJ2-1; D gene ambiguous. The CDR3 spans 11 residues. Germline V gene data show CDR1 as MDHEN and CDR2 as SYDVKM. V was trimmed by 7 bases and J by 3 bases, leaving 4 bases between them. The DNA for the CDR3 is TGTGCCAGCATCAGCTACAATGAGCAGTTCTTC. It codes for CASISYNEQFF. Full variable domain (rest looked up from reference TRBV28 and TRBJ2-1): DVKVTQSSRYLVKRTGEKVFLECVQDMDHENMFWYRQDPGLGLRLIYFSYDVKMKEKGDIPEGYSVSREKKERFSLILESASTNQTSMYLCASISYNEQFFGPGTRLTVL.

The chain couples TRBV28 to TRBJ1-3, with TRBD1 as a possible D gene (5 bases). Germline values: CDR1 MDHEN, CDR2 SYDVKM. V lost 3 bases and J lost 2, with 8 bases in between. This CDR3 region has 14 residues. Written as DNA, the CDR3 is TGTGCCAGCAGTTTGAGGGGAGCTGGAAACACCATATATTTT. It yields the protein CASSLRGAGNTIYF. The complete variable domain, with remaining parts taken from reference TRBV28 and TRBJ1-3, reads DVKVTQSSRYLVKRTGEKVFLECVQDMDHENMFWYRQDPGLGLRLIYFSYDVKMKEKGDIPEGYSVSREKKERFSLILESASTNQTSMYLCASSLRGAGNTIYFGEGSWLTVV.

On this clonotype itself: Possible read error: a much larger clone is one base away. The rearrangement joins TRBV4-1 to TRBJ2-5, with D possibly being TRBD2 (6 bases). CDR3 length equals 18 residues. V was trimmed by 0 bases and J by 2 bases, leaving 19 bases between them. From germline, CDR1 is MGHRA and CDR2 YSYEKL. The CDR3 loop is CASSQDLLSGSLQETQYF. CDR3 DNA sequence: TGCGCCAGCAGCCAAGATCTCCTTAGCGGCTCACTTCAAGAGACCCAGTACTTC.

Notes on this clonotype: A far larger clone lies a single base away; this is likely a read error. This chain connects TRBV12-3 or TRBV12-4 to TRBJ2-3; unclear D gene. The CDR3 runs to 13 residues. V lost 5 bases and J lost 6, with 12 bases in between. The CDR3 loop is CASSPFAGDTQYF. The CDR3, as DNA: TGTGCCAGCAGTCCCTTCGCCGGGGATACGCAGTATTTT.